The next 29 T cell receptor beta chains were all read from a single sample in a study of blood T cells in healthy people across ages. A J-beta primer mix and a sample-barcoded 5' primer were used in a second PCR of roughly 7 to 12 cycles. TCRdb re-called the 5' RACE reads through MiXCR, storing one row per CDR3 protein. The sample has more than 700,000 distinct CDR3 sequences, roughly 46% seen once. Specimen: blood. Receptor source: a man at least 80 years old in good health.

The chain recombines TRBV6-2 or TRBV6-3 with TRBJ1-6; tentatively, D is TRBD1 (6 bases). The CDR3 runs 13 residues. The germline CDR1 and CDR2 sequences are MNHEY and SVGEGT. Trimming took 7 bases from V and 10 from J, leaving 14 bases between them. The DNA for the CDR3 is TGTGCCAGCACGAACAGGGCACGATCACCCCTCCACTTT. This gives the protein CASTNRARSPLHF.

This clonotype appeared once. This sequence joins TRBV10-2 and TRBJ2-2, with 7 bases that match TRBD2. The length of the CDR3 is 16 residues. Germline assignment: CDR1 WSHSY and CDR2 SAAADI. Unmatched junction bases numbered 12, after V lost 5 bases and J lost 6 bases. CDR3 loop: CASSTSGLSVPGELFF. The CDR3 bases are TGCGCCAGCAGTACCTCGGGACTATCCGTCCCCGGGGAGCTGTTTTTT.

The chain recombines TRBV7-9 with TRBJ2-5; 15 positions match TRBD2. CDR3 length: 17 residues. The germline V gene has CDR1 SEHNR and CDR2 FQNEAQ (reference sequence). The V gene end was trimmed by 4 bases and the J gene end by 1 base; junction bases not matched to a gene: 4. The CDR3 sequence: CASSSQGLAGGQETQYF. The CDR3 bases are TGTGCCAGCAGCTCGCAGGGACTAGCGGGGGGCCAAGAGACCCAGTACTTC.

This clonotype was detected a few times. The chain couples TRBV9 to TRBJ2-7, with D tentatively TRBD1 or TRBD2 (5 bases each). V lost 7 bases and J lost 4, with 12 bases in between. Germline V gene data show CDR1 as SGDLS and CDR2 as YYNGEE. This CDR3 has 12 residues. The CDR3 protein is CASGLGEYEQYF. Here the CDR3 DNA reads TGTGCCAGCGGGTTAGGGGAGTACGAGCAGTACTTC.

This clonotype was found a few times. The V call is TRBV24-1, the J call TRBJ2-5, with D hard to call. This CDR3 has 12 residues. Per germline, CDR1 KGHDR and CDR2 SFDVKD. With 4 bases removed from V and 3 bases from J, the gap between germline ends came to 5 bases. This CDR3 reads CATSEGKETQYF. The CDR3 bases are TGTGCCACCAGTGAAGGGAAAGAGACCCAGTACTTC.

V usage is TRBV20-1 and J usage is TRBJ2-3; 8 bases line up with TRBD2. Per the germline V gene, CDR1 is DFQATT and CDR2 is SNEGSKA (reference sequence). The CDR3 contains 13 residues. With 3 bases clipped from V and 3 bases from J, the junction kept 2 bases outside the gene matches. CDR3 amino acids: CSASGRGTDTQYF. DNA for the CDR3: TGCAGTGCTAGCGGGAGGGGTACAGATACGCAGTATTTT.

This rearrangement joins TRBV6-1 to TRBJ2-3; TRBD2 matches 8 bases. Germline lookup yields CDR1 MNHNS and CDR2 SASEGT. There are 16 residues in the CDR3. V shed 7 bases, J shed 3 bases, and the junction held 12 bases outside the gene matches. DNA for the CDR3: TGTGCCAGCAACAATCCGGAACTAGCGGTGACAGATACGCAGTATTTT. Its protein product is CASNNPELAVTDTQYF.

V gene TRBV27 combines with J gene TRBJ2-1; TRBD2 might be the D (5 bases). CDR3 size: 17 residues. Germline V gene lookup returns CDR1 MNHEY and CDR2 SMNVEV (reference sequence). Trimming took 6 bases from V and 3 from J, leaving 21 bases between them. The CDR3 protein is CASRPTSGPIHYNEQFF. CDR3 coding DNA: TGTGCCAGCAGACCCACCAGCGGACCTATTCACTACAATGAGCAGTTCTTC.

This clonotype has just one count. The rearrangement uses TRBV6-4 and TRBJ2-7; D ambiguous. CDR3 length: 15 amino acids. V lost 4 bases to trimming and J lost 7 bases, with 20 bases between them. Germline V gives CDR1 MRHNA, CDR2 SNTAGT. As DNA, the CDR3 is TGTGCCAGCAGTGCGCTGGCCTTAAGATCAGATGAGCAGTACTTC. Protein: CASSALALRSDEQYF.

This clonotype was counted ten times or more. The chain couples TRBV29-1 to TRBJ2-7, with D perhaps being TRBD1 or TRBD2 (5 bases each). Between the trimmed V and J ends, which lost 3 bases and 3 bases, there was a span of 9 bases. Germline CDR1 and CDR2: SQVTM and ANQGSEA. The CDR3 is 12 residues long. This CDR3 reads CSVDLGRYEQYF. The DNA for the CDR3 is TGCAGCGTTGATTTGGGACGCTACGAGCAGTACTTC.

A note on this clonotype: A junction end diverges from the germline sequence, so it may reflect a read error. The CDR3, as DNA: TGTGGCAGCAGTACGGTCGGCCTCCCCTCCGAGCAGTACTTC. Protein product: CGSSTVGLPSEQYF. The V and J genes are TRBV12-3 or TRBV12-4 and TRBJ2-7; D call uncertain. The CDR3 loop spans 14 amino acids.

The chain has TRBV6-5 and TRBJ1-1, with D unclear. The V gene lost 3 bases and the J gene lost 5 bases, with 13 bases spanning the gap. CDR1 and CDR2 (germline): MNHEY, SVGAGI. This CDR3 comprises 14 residues. CDR3 protein: CASSYSNTETEAFF. The CDR3 nucleotides read TGTGCCAGCAGTTATTCGAACACCGAAACTGAAGCTTTCTTT.

This clonotype was counted only a few times. The chain uses TRBV7-2 and TRBJ2-1; 7 positions match TRBD2. V lost 2 bases and J lost 15; bases outside the gene matches: 10. This CDR3 spans 13 amino acids. Per the germline V gene, CDR1 is SGHTA and CDR2 is FQGNSA. The CDR3 nucleotides read TGTGCCAGCAGCTTAAATTTCGGGGGGAGGCGGTTCTTC. This codes for CASSLNFGGRRFF. The whole variable domain, filled in from reference TRBV7-2 and TRBJ2-1, reads GAGVSQSPSNKVTEKGKDVELRCDPISGHTALYWYRQSLGQGLEFLIYFQGNSAPDKSGLPSDRFSAERTGGSVSTLTIQRTQQEDSAVYLCASSLNFGGRRFFGPGTRLTVL.

This clonotype was recorded only once. This rearrangement joins TRBV9 to TRBJ2-5; D is perhaps TRBD1 or TRBD2 (7 bases each). The last part of the DNA fits TRBJ2-7 better; the J call may be wrong. Per the germline V gene, CDR1 is SGDLS and CDR2 is YYNGEE. The CDR3 has 14 residues. The CDR3 region is CASSVQGGAGEQYF. The CDR3 nucleotides read TGTGCCAGCAGCGTTCAGGGGGGGGCAGGCGAGCAGTACTTC.

This clonotype has just a few counts. V and J are TRBV7-9 and TRBJ1-4, with TRBD1 identical over 7 bases. The CDR3 length is 16 residues. CDR1 is SEHNR, CDR2 FQNEAQ, per germline (reference sequence). The V and J ends lost 5 bases and 3 bases, in that order; junction bases with no gene match: 9. The DNA for the CDR3 is TGTGCCAGCAGCAGAGTCAACAGGGGCTCTAATGAAAAACTGTTTTTT. This gives the protein CASSRVNRGSNEKLFF.

J is TRBJ2-1 and V is TRBV27; 10 bases agree with TRBD2. V lost 5 bases, J lost 4 bases, and 2 bases stayed unmatched. Germline loops: CDR1 MNHEY, CDR2 SMNVEV (reference sequence). This CDR3 contains 14 residues. The chain's CDR3 is CASSASGGYNEQFF. The CDR3 DNA reads as TGTGCCAGCAGTGCTAGCGGGGGATACAATGAGCAGTTCTTC.

This clonotype was detected ten times or more. V and J are TRBV20-1 and TRBJ2-1, with TRBD2 matching 9 bases. Germline loops: CDR1 DFQATT, CDR2 SNEGSKA (reference sequence). This CDR3 has 17 amino acids. Unmatched junction bases numbered 11, after V lost 1 base and J lost 4 bases. The CDR3 region has the DNA TGCAGTGCTAGAGGCCGACTAGCGGAGGGGCCTTACAATGAGCAGTTCTTC. It is translated as CSARGRLAEGPYNEQFF.

This clonotype was observed a single time. The chain has TRBV12-5 and TRBJ2-4; TRBD1 matches at 9 bases. The J call may be faulty, since TRBJ2-7 better matches the DNA end. The CDR3 runs 14 residues. The germline gives CDR1 LGHNT, CDR2 FRNRAP. CDR3 sequence reads: CASGPTGGRYEQYF. For the CDR3, the DNA is TGTGCTAGTGGTCCTACAGGGGGCCGCTACGAGCAGTACTTC.

The chain employs TRBV4-2 and TRBJ2-7, with TRBD2 as a possible D gene (5 bases). Between the trimmed V and J ends, which lost 0 bases and 6 bases, there was a span of 21 bases. This CDR3 has 17 amino acids. Germline V lookup: CDR1 LGHNA, CDR2 YNFKEQ. The CDR3 spells CASSQDPGGLYPFEQYF. The DNA of the CDR3 is TGTGCCAGCAGCCAAGATCCGGGCGGGCTGTACCCCTTCGAGCAGTACTTC.

CDR3 sequence: CASSLDRVSGANVLTF. DNA of the CDR3: TGTGCCAGCAGCTTAGACAGGGTATCCGGGGCCAACGTCCTGACTTTC. This sequence joins TRBV11-2 and TRBJ2-6, with D perhaps TRBD1 (5 bases). The CDR3 is 16 amino acids. Trimming left V 0 bases short and J 4 bases short, with 10 bases between. Germline V lookup: CDR1 SGHAT, CDR2 FQNNGV.

This clonotype was seen only once. The chain links TRBV7-2 to TRBJ2-2; 7 nucleotides agree with TRBD1. Per germline, CDR1 SGHTA and CDR2 FQGNSA. The CDR3 has 13 residues. Unmatched junction bases numbered 4, after V lost 5 bases and J lost 7 bases. Here the CDR3 reads CASSQQGNGELFF. For the CDR3, the DNA is TGTGCCAGCAGCCAACAGGGGAACGGGGAGCTGTTTTTT. The full variable domain, with the rest looked up from reference TRBV7-2 and TRBJ2-2, is GAGVSQSPSNKVTEKGKDVELRCDPISGHTALYWYRQSLGQGLEFLIYFQGNSAPDKSGLPSDRFSAERTGGSVSTLTIQRTQQEDSAVYLCASSQQGNGELFFGEGSRLTVL.

The rearrangement links TRBV30 to TRBJ2-1; 10 nucleotides match TRBD2. Germline V gene lookup returns CDR1 GTSNPN and CDR2 SVGIG (reference sequence). Germline trimming cut 5 bases from V and 4 bases from J; bases unmatched to any gene: 8. The CDR3 consists of 15 residues. CDR3 residues: CAWGYQLAGYNEQFF. The CDR3 DNA reads TGTGCCTGGGGGTACCAACTAGCGGGGTACAATGAGCAGTTCTTC.

V gene TRBV7-2 combines with J gene TRBJ2-6, with a weak D call TRBD2 (5 bases). Trimming took 7 bases from V and 2 from J, leaving 12 bases between them. The germline CDR1 and CDR2 sequences are SGHTA and FQGNSA. The CDR3 extends over 15 amino acids. Here the CDR3 reads CASNPAGTGANVLTF. The CDR3 region has the DNA TGTGCCAGCAACCCTGCGGGTACTGGGGCCAACGTCCTGACTTTC.

The V and J genes are TRBV2 and TRBJ1-6; D is unresolved. The CDR3 consists of 15 residues. V shed 5 bases and J shed 10 bases, with 18 bases lying between them. Germline V lookup: CDR1 SNHLY, CDR2 FYNNEI. The CDR3, as DNA: TGTGCCAGCAGTAGAGAGGGTGCGGTGGGGTCACCCCTCCACTTT. The encoded protein is CASSREGAVGSPLHF.

The J gene is TRBJ2-1, the V gene TRBV29-1, with TRBD2 identical over 14 bases. The CDR3 contains 14 residues. Germline V gene lookup returns CDR1 SQVTM and CDR2 ANQGSEA. Germline trimming cut 6 bases from V and 8 bases from J; bases unmatched to any gene: 6. This CDR3 reads CSVGGLAGGYEQFF. The DNA for the CDR3 is TGCAGCGTCGGAGGACTAGCGGGAGGCTATGAGCAGTTCTTC.

The V and J genes are TRBV9 and TRBJ2-1; 8 bases are a match to TRBD2. The V segment lost 2 bases and the J segment 6 bases; nucleotides outside the gene matches: 16. This CDR3 spans 18 amino acids. Germline CDR1 and CDR2: SGDLS and YYNGEE. CDR3: CASSVGRVQRERRNEQFF. For the CDR3, the DNA is TGTGCCAGCAGCGTGGGACGCGTTCAGCGGGAGCGTCGCAATGAGCAGTTCTTC.

The V and J genes are TRBV29-1 and TRBJ1-4; TRBD1 aligns across 7 bases. The CDR3 contains 14 residues. The trim removed 5 bases at V and 6 bases at J, leaving 9 bases unmatched. Germline CDR1 is SQVTM and CDR2 is ANQGSEA. CDR3 nucleotide sequence: TGCAGCGTTCGCCGACAGGGTGGGGATGAAAAACTGTTTTTT. This translates into CSVRRQGGDEKLFF. Full variable domain (outside the CDR3, taken from reference TRBV29-1 and TRBJ1-4): SAVISQKPSRDICQRGTSLTIQCQVDSQVTMMFWYRQQPGQSLTLIATANQGSEATYESGFVIDKFPISRPNLTFSTLTVSNMSPEDSSIYLCSVRRQGGDEKLFFGSGTQLSVL.

This clonotype was seen only a few times. The chain carries TRBV4-3 and TRBJ1-1, with a tentative D call TRBD1 (5 bases). Germline V gene sequence: CDR1 LGHNA, CDR2 YSLEER. Trimming pared 6 bases from V and 1 base from J, leaving 12 bases between. The CDR3 runs 14 residues. CDR3: CASRGQTKNTEAFF. As DNA, the CDR3 is TGCGCCAGCAGAGGACAAACCAAGAACACTGAAGCTTTCTTT.

This sequence joins TRBV20-1 and TRBJ2-5; TRBD2 might be the D (5 bases). This CDR3 region has 13 residues. The V end lost 6 bases, the J end lost 7 bases, and 18 bases lay between the germline ends. The germline CDR1 and CDR2 sequences are DFQATT and SNEGSKA (reference sequence). This CDR3 is CSAHIGPEGTQYF. The CDR3 DNA sequence: TGCAGTGCGCACATAGGGCCTGAGGGGACCCAGTACTTC.